What follows describes a single T cell receptor (beta chain). Produced via immunoSEQ multiplex PCR; TCRdb's table is partial and in-frame only. This sample has about 46,000 clones, with approximately 85% found just once. CDR1 and CDR2 from the germline V gene are MNHEY and SVGAGI. CDR3 size: 14 residues. The trim removed 4 bases at V and 7 bases at J, leaving 4 bases unmatched. This sample is drawn from a study of blood T cell repertoires in COVID-19. For the study at large: Donors in the United States, Italy and Spain gave samples during acute or convalescent COVID-19.

Material for sequencing was peripheral blood. The sequence was obtained from a woman of 80 years or more with COVID-19, enrolled during active disease. The chain couples TRBV6-5 to TRBJ2-4, with TRBD2 identical over 10 bases. The CDR3 is CASSSSGSLNIQYF. In nucleotides, the CDR3 is TGTGCCAGCAGTTCTAGCGGGAGCCTGAACATTCAGTACTTC.